The clone carrying this T cell receptor (beta chain) was recorded at least ten times. Antigen unknown. These data originate in a study of Graves' ophthalmopathy and Graves' hyperthyroidism. Pregnant or lactating patients and those with other autoimmune diseases or uncontrolled infections were excluded. The evidence that diagnosis relied on was clinical symptoms, serum thyroxine, TRAb, thyroid ultrasound and orbital computed tomography. CDR3 regions of TCR beta were amplified from RNA transcripts. An initial RT-PCR round employing HTBI primers preceded a second-round multiplex PCR. TCRdb recomputed calls from the multiplex PCR reads with MiXCR, one row per CDR3 protein. The top ten hold around 45% of the sample, which has over 14,000 distinct CDR3 sequences, approximately 49% seen once. Study-level points and caveats: Discriminating ophthalmopathy from stable hyperthyroidism, a 13-signature model attained a sensitivity of approximately 85% and a specificity of almost 83%.

The sequence was collected from a woman in her twenties or thirties with Graves' ophthalmopathy. Input material: peripheral blood.

CDR3 in amino acids: CASSRGQGTYEQYF. The DNA for the CDR3 is TGTGCCAGCAGCCGGGGACAGGGCACCTACGAGCAGTACTTC. The chain couples TRBV7-2 to TRBJ2-7, with 9 bases lining up with TRBD1. This CDR3 spans 14 amino acids. Germline-derived CDR1 and CDR2 are SGHTA and FQGNSA. The V segment lost 5 bases and the J segment 2 bases; nucleotides outside the gene matches: 4.